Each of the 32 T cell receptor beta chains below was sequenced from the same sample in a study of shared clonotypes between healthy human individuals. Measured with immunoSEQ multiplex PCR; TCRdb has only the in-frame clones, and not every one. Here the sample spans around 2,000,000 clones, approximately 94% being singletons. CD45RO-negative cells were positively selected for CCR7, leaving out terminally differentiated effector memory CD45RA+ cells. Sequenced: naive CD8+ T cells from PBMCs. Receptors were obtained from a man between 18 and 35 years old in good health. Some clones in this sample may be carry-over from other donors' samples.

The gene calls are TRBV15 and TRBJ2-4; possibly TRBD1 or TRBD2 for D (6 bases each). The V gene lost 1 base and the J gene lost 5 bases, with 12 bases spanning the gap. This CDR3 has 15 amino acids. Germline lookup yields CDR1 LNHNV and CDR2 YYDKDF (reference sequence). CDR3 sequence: CATSRGGAAQNIQYF. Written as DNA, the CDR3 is TGTGCCACCAGCAGAGGGGGGGCGGCTCAAAACATTCAGTACTTC.

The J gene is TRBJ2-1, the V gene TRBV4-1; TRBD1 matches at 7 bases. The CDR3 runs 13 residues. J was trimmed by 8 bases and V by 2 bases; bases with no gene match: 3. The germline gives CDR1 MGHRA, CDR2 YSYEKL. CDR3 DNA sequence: TGCGCCAGCAGCCAACTACAGGGGCATGAGCAGTTCTTC. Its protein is CASSQLQGHEQFF.

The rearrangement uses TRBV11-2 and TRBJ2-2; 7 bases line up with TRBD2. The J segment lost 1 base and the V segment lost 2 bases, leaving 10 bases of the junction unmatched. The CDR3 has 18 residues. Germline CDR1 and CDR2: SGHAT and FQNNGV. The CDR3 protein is CASSLNGGERGNTGELFF. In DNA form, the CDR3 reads TGTGCCAGCAGCTTAAATGGAGGAGAGCGGGGGAACACCGGGGAGCTGTTTTTT.

CDR3 DNA sequence: TGTGCCAGCAAGATGGTCGACGAGCAGTACTTC. This translates into CASKMVDEQYF. The chain links TRBV7-9 to TRBJ2-7; D gene ambiguous. V was trimmed by 7 bases and J by 5 bases, leaving 9 bases between them. The CDR3 runs to 11 residues. In germline, CDR1 is SEHNR, CDR2 FQNEAQ (reference sequence).

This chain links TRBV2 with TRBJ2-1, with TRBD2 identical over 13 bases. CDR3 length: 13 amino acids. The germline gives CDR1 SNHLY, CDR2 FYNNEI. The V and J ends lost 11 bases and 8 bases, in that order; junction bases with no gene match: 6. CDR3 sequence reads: CARTSGSGYEQFF. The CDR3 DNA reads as TGTGCCCGGACTAGCGGGAGTGGCTATGAGCAGTTCTTC.

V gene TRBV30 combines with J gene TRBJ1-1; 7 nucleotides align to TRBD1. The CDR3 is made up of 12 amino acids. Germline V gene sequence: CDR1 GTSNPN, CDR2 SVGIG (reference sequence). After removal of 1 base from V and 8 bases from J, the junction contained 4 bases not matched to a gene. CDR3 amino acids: CAWSAGTVEAFF. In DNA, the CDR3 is TGTGCCTGGAGTGCGGGGACAGTCGAAGCTTTCTTT.

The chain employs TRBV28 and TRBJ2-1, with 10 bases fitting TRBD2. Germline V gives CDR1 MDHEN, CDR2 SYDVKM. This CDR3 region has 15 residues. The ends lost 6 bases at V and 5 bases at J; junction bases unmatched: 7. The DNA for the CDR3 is TGTGCCAGCAGCCAGACTAGCGGGCTAAACAATGAGCAGTTCTTC. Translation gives CASSQTSGLNNEQFF.

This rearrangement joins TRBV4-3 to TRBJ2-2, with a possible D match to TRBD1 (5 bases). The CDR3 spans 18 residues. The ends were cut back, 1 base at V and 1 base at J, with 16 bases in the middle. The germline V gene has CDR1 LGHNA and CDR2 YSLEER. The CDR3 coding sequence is TGCGCCAGCAGCCAAGGGGGCTTGACGGGCGGGAACACCGGGGAGCTGTTTTTT. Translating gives CASSQGGLTGGNTGELFF.

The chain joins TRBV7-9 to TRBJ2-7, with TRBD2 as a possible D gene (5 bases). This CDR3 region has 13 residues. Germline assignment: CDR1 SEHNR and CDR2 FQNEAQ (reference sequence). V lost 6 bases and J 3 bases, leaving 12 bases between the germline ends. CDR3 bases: TGTGCCAGCAGTGGGGAGCCGAACTACGAGCAGTACTTC. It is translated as CASSGEPNYEQYF.

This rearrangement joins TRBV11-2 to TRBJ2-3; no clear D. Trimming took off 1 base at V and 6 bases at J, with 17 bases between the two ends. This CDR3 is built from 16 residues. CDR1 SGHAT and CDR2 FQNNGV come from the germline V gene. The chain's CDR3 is CASSLALDPDYDTQYF. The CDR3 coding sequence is TGTGCCAGCAGCTTAGCTCTGGACCCCGATTACGATACGCAGTATTTT.

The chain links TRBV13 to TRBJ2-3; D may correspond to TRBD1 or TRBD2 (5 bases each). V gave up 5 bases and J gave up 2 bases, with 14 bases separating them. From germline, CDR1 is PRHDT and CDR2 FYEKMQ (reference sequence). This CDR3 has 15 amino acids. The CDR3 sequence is CASSPARGFTDTQYF. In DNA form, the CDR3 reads TGTGCCAGCAGCCCGGCGAGGGGATTCACAGATACGCAGTATTTT.

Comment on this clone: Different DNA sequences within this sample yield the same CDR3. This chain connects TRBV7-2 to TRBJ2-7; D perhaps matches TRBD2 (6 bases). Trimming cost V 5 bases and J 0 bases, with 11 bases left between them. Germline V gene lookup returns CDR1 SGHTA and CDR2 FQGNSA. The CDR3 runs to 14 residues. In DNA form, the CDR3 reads TGTGCCAGCAGCCCCGCGGACTACTCCTACGAGCAGTACTTC. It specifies CASSPADYSYEQYF.

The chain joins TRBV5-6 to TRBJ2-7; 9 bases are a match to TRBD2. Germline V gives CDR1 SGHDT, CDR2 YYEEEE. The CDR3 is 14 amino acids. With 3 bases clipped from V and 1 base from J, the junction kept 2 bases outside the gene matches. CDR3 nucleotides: TGTGCCAGCAGCTCAAGCGGGAGGTCCTACGAGCAGTACTTC. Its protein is CASSSSGRSYEQYF.

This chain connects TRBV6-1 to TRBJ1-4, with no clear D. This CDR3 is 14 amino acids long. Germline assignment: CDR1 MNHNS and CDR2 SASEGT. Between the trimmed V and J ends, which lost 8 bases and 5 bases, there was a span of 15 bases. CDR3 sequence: CASREDGRNEKLFF. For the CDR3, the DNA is TGTGCCAGCCGAGAGGACGGGCGGAATGAAAAACTGTTTTTT.

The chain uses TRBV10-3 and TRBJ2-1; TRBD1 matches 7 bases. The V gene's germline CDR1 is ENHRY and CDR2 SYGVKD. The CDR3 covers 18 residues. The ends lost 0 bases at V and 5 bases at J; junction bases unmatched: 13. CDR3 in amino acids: CAISESRGQTGSDNEQFF. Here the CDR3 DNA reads TGTGCCATCAGTGAGTCGAGGGGGCAGACAGGGTCGGACAATGAGCAGTTCTTC.

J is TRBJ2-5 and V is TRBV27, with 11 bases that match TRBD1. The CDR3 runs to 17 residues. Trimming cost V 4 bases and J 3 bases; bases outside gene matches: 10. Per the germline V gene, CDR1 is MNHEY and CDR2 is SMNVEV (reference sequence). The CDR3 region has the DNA TGTGCCAGCAGTTCAGAAGGGACAGGGGGAACCGAAGAGACCCAGTACTTC. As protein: CASSSEGTGGTEETQYF.

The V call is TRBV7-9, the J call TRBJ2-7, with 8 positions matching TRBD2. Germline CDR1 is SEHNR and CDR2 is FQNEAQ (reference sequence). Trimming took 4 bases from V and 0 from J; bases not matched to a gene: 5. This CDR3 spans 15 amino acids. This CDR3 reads CASSYTGGPSYEQYF. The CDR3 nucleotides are TGTGCCAGCAGCTACACGGGGGGGCCCTCCTACGAGCAGTACTTC.

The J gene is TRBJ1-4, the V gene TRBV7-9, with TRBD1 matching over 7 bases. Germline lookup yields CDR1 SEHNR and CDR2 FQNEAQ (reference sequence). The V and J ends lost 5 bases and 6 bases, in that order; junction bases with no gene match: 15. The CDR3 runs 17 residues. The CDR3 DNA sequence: TGTGCCAGCAGCCAATCTGAGCTCAGGGGGAGATATGAAAAACTGTTTTTT. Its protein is CASSQSELRGRYEKLFF.

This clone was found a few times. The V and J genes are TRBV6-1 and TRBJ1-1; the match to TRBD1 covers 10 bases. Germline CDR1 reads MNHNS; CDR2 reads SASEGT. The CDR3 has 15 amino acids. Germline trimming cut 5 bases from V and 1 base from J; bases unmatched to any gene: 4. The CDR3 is CASSQDRGWNTEAFF. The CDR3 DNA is TGTGCCAGCAGTCAGGACAGGGGGTGGAACACTGAAGCTTTCTTT.

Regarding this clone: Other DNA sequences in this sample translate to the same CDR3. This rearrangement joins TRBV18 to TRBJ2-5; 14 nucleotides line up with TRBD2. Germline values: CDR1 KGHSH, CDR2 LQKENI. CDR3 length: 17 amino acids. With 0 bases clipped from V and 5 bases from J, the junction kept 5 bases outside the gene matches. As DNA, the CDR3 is TGTGCCAGCTCACCACCGGGACTAGCGGGAGTTTGGGAGACCCAGTACTTC. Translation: CASSPPGLAGVWETQYF.

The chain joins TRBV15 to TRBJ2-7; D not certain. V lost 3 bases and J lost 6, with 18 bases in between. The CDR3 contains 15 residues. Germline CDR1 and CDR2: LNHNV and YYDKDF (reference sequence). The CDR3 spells CATSSVPVDGGEQYF. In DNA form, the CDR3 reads TGTGCCACCAGCAGCGTTCCGGTAGATGGTGGCGAGCAGTACTTC.

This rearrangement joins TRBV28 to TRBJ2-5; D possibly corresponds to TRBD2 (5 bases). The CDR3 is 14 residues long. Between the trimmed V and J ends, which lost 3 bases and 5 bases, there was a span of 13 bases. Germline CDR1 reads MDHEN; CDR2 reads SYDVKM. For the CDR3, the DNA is TGTGCCAGCAGTTTTGTGCCGGGGTGGGAGACCCAGTACTTC. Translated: CASSFVPGWETQYF.

The CDR3 sequence: CASSVGTTTGGRLNTEAFF. Written as DNA, the CDR3 is TGTGCCAGCAGCGTGGGAACCACAACAGGGGGCCGGTTGAACACTGAAGCTTTCTTT. J is TRBJ1-1 and V is TRBV9, with 9 nucleotides matching TRBD1. Unmatched junction bases numbered 14, after V lost 2 bases and J lost 0 bases. This CDR3 has 19 residues. Germline CDR1 is SGDLS and CDR2 is YYNGEE.

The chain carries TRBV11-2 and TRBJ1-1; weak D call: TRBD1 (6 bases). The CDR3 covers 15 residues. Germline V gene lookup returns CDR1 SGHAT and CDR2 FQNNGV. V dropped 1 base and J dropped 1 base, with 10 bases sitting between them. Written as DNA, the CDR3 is TGTGCCAGCAGCTTAGTAGGCAGGGGGAACACTGAAGCTTTCTTT. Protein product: CASSLVGRGNTEAFF.

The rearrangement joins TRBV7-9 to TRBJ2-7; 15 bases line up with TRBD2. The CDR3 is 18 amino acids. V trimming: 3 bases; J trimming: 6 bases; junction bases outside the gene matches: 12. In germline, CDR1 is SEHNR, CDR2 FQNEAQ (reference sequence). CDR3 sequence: CASSFGGTSGRQWVEQYF. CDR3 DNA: TGTGCCAGCAGCTTCGGTGGGACTAGCGGGAGGCAATGGGTCGAGCAGTACTTC.

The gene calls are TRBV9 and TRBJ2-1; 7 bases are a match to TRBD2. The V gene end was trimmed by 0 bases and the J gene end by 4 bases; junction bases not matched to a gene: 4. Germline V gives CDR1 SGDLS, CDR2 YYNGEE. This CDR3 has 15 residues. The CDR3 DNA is TGTGCCAGCAGCGTAGTGGGGGAGGGATACAATGAGCAGTTCTTC. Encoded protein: CASSVVGEGYNEQFF.

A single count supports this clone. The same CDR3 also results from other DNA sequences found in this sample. This CDR3 reads CASSSGTASSYEQYF. CDR3 sequence (DNA): TGCGCCAGCAGCTCCGGGACAGCAAGCTCCTACGAGCAGTACTTC. The V gene is TRBV5-1, the J gene TRBJ2-7; 7 bases map to TRBD1. Trimming cost V 3 bases and J 0 bases; bases outside gene matches: 6. The germline gives CDR1 SGHRS, CDR2 YFSETQ. The CDR3 totals 15 residues. The variable domain in full, completed from reference TRBV5-1 and TRBJ2-7, reads KAGVTQTPRYLIKTRGQQVTLSCSPISGHRSVSWYQQTPGQGLQFLFEYFSETQRNKGNFPGRFSGRQFSNSRSEMNVSTLELGDSALYLCASSSGTASSYEQYFGPGTRLTVT.

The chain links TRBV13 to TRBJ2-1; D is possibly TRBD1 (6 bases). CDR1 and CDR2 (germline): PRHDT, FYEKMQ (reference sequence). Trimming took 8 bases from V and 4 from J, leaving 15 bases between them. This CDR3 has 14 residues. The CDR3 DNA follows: TGTGCCAGCGGACAGCGGATGAGATACAATGAGCAGTTCTTC. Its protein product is CASGQRMRYNEQFF.

CDR3 coding DNA: TGCGCCAGCAGCCCTACGGGGGGCGCGGTCAATAGCAATCAGCCCCAGCATTTT. Protein product: CASSPTGGAVNSNQPQHF. This rearrangement joins TRBV23-1 to TRBJ1-5, with D maybe TRBD1 (6 bases). TRBV23-1 belongs to the ORF category, with a function that is uncertain. V lost 6 bases, J lost 0 bases, and 21 bases lay in between. This CDR3 region has 18 residues.

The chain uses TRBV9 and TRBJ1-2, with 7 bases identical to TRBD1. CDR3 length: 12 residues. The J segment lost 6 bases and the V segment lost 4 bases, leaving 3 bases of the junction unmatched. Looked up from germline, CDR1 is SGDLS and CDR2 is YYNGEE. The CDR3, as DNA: TGTGCCAGCAGCAAGGGGGCGGATGGCTACACCTTC. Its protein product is CASSKGADGYTF.

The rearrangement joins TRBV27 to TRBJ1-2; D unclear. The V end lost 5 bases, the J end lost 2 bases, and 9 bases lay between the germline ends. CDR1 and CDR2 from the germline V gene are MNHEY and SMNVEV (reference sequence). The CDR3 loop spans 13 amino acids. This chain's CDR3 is CASSPIGNYGYTF. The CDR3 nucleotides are TGTGCCAGCAGTCCCATCGGGAACTATGGCTACACCTTC.

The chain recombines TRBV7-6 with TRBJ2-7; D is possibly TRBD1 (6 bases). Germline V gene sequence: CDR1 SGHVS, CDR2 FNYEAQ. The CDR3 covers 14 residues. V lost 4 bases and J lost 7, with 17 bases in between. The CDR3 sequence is CASSSGTGLREQYF. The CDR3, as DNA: TGTGCCAGCAGCTCTGGAACAGGGTTAAGGGAGCAGTACTTC. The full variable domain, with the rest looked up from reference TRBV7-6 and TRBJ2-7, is GAGVSQSPRYKVTKRGQDVALRCDPISGHVSLYWYRQALGQGPEFLTYFNYEAQQDKSGLPNDRFSAERPEGSISTLTIQRTEQRDSAMYRCASSSGTGLREQYFGPGTRLTVT.